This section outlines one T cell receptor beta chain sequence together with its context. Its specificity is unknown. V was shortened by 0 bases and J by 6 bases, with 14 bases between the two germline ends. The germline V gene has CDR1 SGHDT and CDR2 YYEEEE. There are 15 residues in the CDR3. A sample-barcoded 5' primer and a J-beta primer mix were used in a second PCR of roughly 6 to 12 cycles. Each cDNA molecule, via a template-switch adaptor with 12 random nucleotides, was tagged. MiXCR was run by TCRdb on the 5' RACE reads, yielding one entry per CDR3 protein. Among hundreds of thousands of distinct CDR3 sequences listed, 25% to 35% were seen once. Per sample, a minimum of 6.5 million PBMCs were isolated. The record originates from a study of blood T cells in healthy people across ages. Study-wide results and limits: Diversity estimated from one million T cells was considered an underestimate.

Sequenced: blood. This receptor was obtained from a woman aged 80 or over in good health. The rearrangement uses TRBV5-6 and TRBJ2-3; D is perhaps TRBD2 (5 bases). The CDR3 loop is CASSLATRLLDTQYF. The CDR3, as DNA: TGTGCCAGCAGCTTGGCGACTCGACTACTGGATACGCAGTATTTT.